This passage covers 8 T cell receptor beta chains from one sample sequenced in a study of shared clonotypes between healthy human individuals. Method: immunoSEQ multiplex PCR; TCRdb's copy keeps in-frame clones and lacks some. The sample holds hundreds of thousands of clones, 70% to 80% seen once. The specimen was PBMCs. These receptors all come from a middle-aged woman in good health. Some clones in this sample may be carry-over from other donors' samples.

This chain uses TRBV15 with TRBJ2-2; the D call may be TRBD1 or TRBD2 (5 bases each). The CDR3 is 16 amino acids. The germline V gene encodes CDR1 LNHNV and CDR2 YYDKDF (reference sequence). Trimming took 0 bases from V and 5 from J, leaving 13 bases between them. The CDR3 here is CATSRDGGAWTGELFF. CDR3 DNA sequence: TGTGCCACCAGCAGAGATGGGGGAGCGTGGACCGGGGAGCTGTTTTTT. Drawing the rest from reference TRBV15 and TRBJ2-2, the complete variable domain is DAMVIQNPRYQVTQFGKPVTLSCSQTLNHNVMYWYQQKSSQAPKLLFHYYDKDFNNEADTPDNFQSRRPNTSFCFLDIRSPGLGDTAMYLCATSRDGGAWTGELFFGEGSRLTVL.

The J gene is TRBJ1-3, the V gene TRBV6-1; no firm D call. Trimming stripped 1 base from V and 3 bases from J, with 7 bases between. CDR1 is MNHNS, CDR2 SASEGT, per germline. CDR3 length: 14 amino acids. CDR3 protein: CASSEVYLGNTIYF. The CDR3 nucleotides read TGTGCCAGCAGTGAAGTATACCTTGGAAACACCATATATTTT.

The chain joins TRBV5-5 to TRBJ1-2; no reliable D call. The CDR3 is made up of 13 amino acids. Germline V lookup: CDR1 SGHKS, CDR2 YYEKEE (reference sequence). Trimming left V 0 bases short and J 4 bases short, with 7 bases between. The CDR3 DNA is TGTGCCAGCAGCTTGGTAACCGGCTATGGCTACACCTTC. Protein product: CASSLVTGYGYTF.

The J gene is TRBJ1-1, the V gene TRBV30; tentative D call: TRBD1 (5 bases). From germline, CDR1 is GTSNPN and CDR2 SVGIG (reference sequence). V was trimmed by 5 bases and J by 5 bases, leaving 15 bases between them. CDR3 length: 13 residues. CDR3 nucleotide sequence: TGTGCCTGGGCCAGGACTGGGGGGACTGAAGCTTTCTTT. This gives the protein CAWARTGGTEAFF.

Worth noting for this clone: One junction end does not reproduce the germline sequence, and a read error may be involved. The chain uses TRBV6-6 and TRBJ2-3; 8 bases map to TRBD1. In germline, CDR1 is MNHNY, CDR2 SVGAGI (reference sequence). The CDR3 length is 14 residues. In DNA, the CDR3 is TGTGCCAGCAGTGACTCGACAGGGGCAGATACGCAGTATTTT. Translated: CASSDSTGADTQYF.

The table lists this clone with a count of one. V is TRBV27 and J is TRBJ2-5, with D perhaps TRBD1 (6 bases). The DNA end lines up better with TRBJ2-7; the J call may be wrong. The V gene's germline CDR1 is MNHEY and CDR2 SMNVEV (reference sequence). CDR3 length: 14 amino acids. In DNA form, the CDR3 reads TGTGCCAGCAGTTGGACAGTGAGCTCCTACGAGCAGTACTTC. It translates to CASSWTVSSYEQYF.

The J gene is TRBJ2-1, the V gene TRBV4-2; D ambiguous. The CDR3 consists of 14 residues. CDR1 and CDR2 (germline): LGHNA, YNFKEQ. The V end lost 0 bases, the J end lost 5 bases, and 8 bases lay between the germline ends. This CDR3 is CASSQDLSNNEQFF. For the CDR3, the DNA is TGTGCCAGCAGCCAAGATCTTTCCAACAATGAGCAGTTCTTC.

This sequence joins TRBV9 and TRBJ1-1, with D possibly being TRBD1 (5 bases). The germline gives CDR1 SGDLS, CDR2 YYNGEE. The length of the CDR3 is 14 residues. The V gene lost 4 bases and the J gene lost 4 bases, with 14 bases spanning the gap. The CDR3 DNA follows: TGTGCCAGCAGCTTGCGGGACTCAGTCACTGAAGCTTTCTTT. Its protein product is CASSLRDSVTEAFF.